This T cell receptor beta chain was documented in a study of blood T cell repertoires in COVID-19. At the level of the study: Researchers got acute and convalescent COVID-19 samples from the United States, Italy and Spain. T cells, B-cell-depleted T cells, or PBMCs supplied cDNA or gDNA.

Trimming took 1 base from V and 0 from J; bases not matched to a gene: 7. The germline gives CDR1 SGHRS, CDR2 YFSETQ. The CDR3 has 16 amino acids. Original processing notes: Estimated nucleated cell counts came from reference gene primer amplification. Measured with immunoSEQ multiplex PCR; TCRdb has only the in-frame clones, and not every one. From that table come the V and J calls and clone size; the DNA was used to work out D and trimming. The sample yields 110,000 to 150,000 clones, just under 85% seen once. Material for sequencing was peripheral blood. This chain uses TRBV5-1 with TRBJ2-7; 7 bases match TRBD1. The source is an elderly woman with acute or convalescent COVID-19. The CDR3 sequence is CASSLLGTEFSYEQYF. In nucleotides, the CDR3 is TGCGCCAGCAGCTTGCTGGGGACAGAATTCTCCTACGAGCAGTACTTC.